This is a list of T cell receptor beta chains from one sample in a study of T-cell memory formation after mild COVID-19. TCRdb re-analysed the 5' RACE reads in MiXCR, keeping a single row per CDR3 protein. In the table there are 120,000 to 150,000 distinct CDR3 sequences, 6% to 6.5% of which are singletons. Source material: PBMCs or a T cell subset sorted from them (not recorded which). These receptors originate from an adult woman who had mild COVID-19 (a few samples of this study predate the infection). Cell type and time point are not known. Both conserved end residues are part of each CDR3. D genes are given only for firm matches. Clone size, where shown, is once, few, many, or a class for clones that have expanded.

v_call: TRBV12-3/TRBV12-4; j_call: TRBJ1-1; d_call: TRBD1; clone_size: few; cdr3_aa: CASSSPLDRGRGRDTEAFF; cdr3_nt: TGTGCCAGCAGTTCTCCCTTAGACAGGGGGCGCGGAAGGGACACTGAAGCTTTCTTT
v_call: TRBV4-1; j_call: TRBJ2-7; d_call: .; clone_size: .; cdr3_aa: CASSARPARATYEQYF; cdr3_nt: TGCGCCAGCAGCGCCCGCCCCGCGCGGGCAACCTACGAGCAGTACTTC
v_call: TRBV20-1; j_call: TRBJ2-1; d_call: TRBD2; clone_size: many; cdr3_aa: CSARESSGRAYNEQFF; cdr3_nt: TGCAGTGCTAGAGAGTCTAGCGGGAGGGCCTACAATGAGCAGTTCTTC
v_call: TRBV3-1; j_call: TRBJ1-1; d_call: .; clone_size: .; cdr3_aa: CASSPAWGANTEAFF; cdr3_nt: TGTGCCAGCAGCCCCGCCTGGGGGGCGAACACTGAAGCTTTCTTT
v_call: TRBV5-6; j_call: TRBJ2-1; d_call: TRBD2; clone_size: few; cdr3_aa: CASSRRGLGVNEQFF; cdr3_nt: TGTGCCAGCAGCCGACGGGGACTAGGAGTCAATGAGCAGTTCTTC
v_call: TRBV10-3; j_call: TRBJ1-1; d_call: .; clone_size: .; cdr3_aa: CAISVTGGAEAFF; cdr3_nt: TGTGCCATCAGTGTCACGGGGGGGGCTGAAGCTTTCTTT
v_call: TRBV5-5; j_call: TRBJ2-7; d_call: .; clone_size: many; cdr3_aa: CASSLWQGGYEQYF; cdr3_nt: TGTGCCAGCAGCTTGTGGCAGGGCGGCTACGAGCAGTACTTC
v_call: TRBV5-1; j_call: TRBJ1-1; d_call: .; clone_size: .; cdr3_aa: CASSKEITNTEAFF; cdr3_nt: TGCGCCAGCAGCAAGGAAATTACGAACACTGAAGCTTTCTTT
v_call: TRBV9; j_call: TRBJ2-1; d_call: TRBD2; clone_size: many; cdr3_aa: CASSPGTSGATSYNEQFF; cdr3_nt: TGTGCCAGCAGCCCGGGGACTAGCGGAGCAACCTCCTACAATGAGCAGTTCTTC
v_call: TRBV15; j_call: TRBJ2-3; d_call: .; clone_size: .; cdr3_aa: CATSPASWTDTQYF; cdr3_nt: TGTGCCACCAGCCCGGCCAGTTGGACAGATACGCAGTATTTT
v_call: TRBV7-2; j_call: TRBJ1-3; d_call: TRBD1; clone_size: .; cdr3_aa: CASSLARTGGSGNTIYF; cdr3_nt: TGTGCCAGCAGCTTAGCCCGAACAGGGGGCTCTGGAAACACCATATATTTT
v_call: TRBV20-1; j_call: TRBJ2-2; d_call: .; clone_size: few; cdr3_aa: CSASRLSGPYGELFF; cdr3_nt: TGCAGTGCTAGCCGGCTGAGCGGGCCCTACGGGGAGCTGTTTTTT
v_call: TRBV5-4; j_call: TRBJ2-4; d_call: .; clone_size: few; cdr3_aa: CASSLKGVKNIQYF; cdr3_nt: TGTGCCAGCAGCTTGAAGGGGGTCAAAAACATTCAGTACTTC
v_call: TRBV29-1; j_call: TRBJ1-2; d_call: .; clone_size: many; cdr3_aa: CSATEMMVYGYTF; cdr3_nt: TGCAGCGCGACTGAGATGATGGTCTATGGCTACACCTTC
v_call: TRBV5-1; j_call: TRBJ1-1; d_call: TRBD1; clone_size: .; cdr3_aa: CASSWGQANTEAFF; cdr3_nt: TGCGCCAGCAGCTGGGGACAGGCGAACACTGAAGCTTTCTTT
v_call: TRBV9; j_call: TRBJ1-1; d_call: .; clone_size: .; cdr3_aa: CASSGEGSGTEAFF; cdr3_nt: TGTGCCAGCAGCGGCGAGGGGTCGGGGACTGAAGCTTTCTTT
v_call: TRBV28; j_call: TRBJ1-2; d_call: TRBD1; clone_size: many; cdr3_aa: CASSLVRGPGYGYTF; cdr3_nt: TGTGCCAGCAGTTTAGTGAGGGGGCCGGGGTATGGCTACACCTTC
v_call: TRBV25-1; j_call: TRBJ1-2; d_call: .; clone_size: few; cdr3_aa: CASSEWGGHTF; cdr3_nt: TGTGCCAGCAGTGAATGGGGGGGCCACACCTTC
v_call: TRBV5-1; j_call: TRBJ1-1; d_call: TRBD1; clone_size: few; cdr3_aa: CASSLRGQGTTEAFF; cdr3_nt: TGCGCCAGCAGCTTGCGGGGACAGGGTACGACTGAAGCTTTCTTT
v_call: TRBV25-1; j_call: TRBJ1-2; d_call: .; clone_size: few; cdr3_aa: CASSGVPLDYGYTF; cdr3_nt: TGTGCCAGCAGTGGGGTACCTTTAGACTATGGCTACACCTTC
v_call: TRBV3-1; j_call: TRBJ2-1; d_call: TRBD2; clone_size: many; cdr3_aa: CASSGRSGVTGNEQFF; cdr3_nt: TGTGCCAGCAGCGGACGGAGCGGGGTGACCGGCAATGAGCAGTTCTTC
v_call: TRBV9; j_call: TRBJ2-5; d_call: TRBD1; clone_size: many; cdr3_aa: CASSPGTDTAQYF; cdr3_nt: TGTGCCAGCAGCCCCGGGACAGATACGGCCCAGTACTTC
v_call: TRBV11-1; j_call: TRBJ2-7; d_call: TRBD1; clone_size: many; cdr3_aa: CASKRQGPYEQYF; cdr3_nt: TGTGCCAGCAAACGACAGGGTCCCTACGAGCAGTACTTC
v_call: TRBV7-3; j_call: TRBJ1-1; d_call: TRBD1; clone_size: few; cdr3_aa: CASSTWTGPTEAFF; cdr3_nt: TGTGCCAGCAGCACCTGGACAGGCCCCACTGAAGCTTTCTTT
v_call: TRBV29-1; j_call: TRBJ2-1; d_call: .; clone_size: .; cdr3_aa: CSVEDGYNEQFF; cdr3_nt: TGCAGCGTTGAGGACGGATACAATGAGCAGTTCTTC
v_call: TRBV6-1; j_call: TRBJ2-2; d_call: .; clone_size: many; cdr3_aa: CASSRDIYTGELFF; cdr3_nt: TGTGCCAGCAGCCGGGACATCTACACCGGGGAGCTGTTTTTT
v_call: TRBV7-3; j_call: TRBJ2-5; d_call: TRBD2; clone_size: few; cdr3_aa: CASSLMGRGETQYF; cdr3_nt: TGTGCCAGCAGCTTAATGGGGAGGGGAGAGACCCAGTACTTC
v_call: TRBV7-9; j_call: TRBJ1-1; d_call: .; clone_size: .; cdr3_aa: CASSLVGGGGGEAFF; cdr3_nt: TGTGCCAGCAGCTTAGTCGGAGGGGGTGGTGGTGAAGCTTTCTTT
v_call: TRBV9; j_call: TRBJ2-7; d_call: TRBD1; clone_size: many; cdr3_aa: CASSVDGTGSYEQYF; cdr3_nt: TGTGCCAGCAGCGTAGATGGGACAGGCTCCTACGAGCAGTACTTC
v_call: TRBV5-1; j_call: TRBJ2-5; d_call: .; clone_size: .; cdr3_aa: CASSEGQAETQYF; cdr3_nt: TGCGCCAGCAGCGAAGGACAAGCAGAGACCCAGTACTTC
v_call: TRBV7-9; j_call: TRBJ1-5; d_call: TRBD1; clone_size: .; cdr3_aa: CASSPLDRVNQPQHF; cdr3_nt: TGTGCCAGCAGCCCGTTGGACAGGGTGAATCAGCCCCAGCATTTT
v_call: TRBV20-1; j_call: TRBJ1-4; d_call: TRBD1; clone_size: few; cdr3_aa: CSARPGQPNEKLFF; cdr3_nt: TGCAGTGCTAGGCCGGGACAGCCTAATGAAAAACTGTTTTTT
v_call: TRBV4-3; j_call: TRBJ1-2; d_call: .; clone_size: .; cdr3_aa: CASSLGEGMGGYTF; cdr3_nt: TGCGCCAGCAGCCTCGGGGAGGGGATGGGTGGCTACACCTTC
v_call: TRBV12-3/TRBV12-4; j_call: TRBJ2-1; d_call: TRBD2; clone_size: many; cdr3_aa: CASSYRTSGGYNEQFF; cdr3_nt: TGTGCCAGCAGCTACCGGACTAGCGGCGGGTACAATGAGCAGTTCTTC
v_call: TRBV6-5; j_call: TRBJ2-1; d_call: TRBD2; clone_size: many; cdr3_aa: CASSPLGLAGTPNEQFF; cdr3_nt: TGTGCCAGCAGCCCACTGGGGTTAGCGGGGACCCCCAATGAGCAGTTCTTC
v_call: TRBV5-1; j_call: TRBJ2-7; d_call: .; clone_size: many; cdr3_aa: CASSTDGYEQYF; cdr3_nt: TGCGCCAGCAGCACCGACGGCTACGAGCAGTACTTC
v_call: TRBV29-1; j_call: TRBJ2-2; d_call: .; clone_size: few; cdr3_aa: CSVEERNTGELFF; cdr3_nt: TGCAGCGTAGAAGAGCGGAACACCGGGGAGCTGTTTTTT
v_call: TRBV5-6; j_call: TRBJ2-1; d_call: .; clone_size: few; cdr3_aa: CASRLRSSYNEQFF; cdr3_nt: TGTGCCAGCCGTCTTAGGAGCTCCTACAATGAGCAGTTCTTC
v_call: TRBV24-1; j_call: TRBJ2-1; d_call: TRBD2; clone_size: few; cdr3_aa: CATSESSGSYNEQFF; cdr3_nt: TGTGCCACCAGTGAATCTAGCGGGTCGTACAATGAGCAGTTCTTC
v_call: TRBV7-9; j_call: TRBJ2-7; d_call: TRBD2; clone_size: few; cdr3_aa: CASSDQGRGLTSYEQYF; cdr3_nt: TGTGCCAGCAGCGATCAAGGGAGGGGACTAACCTCCTACGAGCAGTACTTC
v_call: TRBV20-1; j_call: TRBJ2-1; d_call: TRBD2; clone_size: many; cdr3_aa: CSARASGTRRVPLIYNEQFF; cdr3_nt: TGCAGTGCTAGAGCTTCTGGGACTAGGCGAGTCCCTCTTATATACAATGAGCAGTTCTTC
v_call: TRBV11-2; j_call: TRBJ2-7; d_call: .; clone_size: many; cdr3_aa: CASSLPTSARYEQYF; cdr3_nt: TGTGCCAGCAGCTTACCAACCTCCGCCCGCTACGAGCAGTACTTC
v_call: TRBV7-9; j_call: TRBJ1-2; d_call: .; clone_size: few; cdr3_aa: CASSHRDGYTF; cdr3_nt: TGTGCCAGCAGCCACAGGGATGGCTACACCTTC
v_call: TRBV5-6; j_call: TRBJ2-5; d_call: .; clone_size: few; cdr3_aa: CASSLDLGSQYF; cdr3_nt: TGTGCCAGCAGCCTGGACCTAGGATCCCAGTACTTC
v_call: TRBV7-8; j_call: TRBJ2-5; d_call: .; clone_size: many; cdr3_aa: CASSPRLDQETQYF; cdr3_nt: TGTGCCAGCAGCCCCCGGTTGGACCAAGAGACCCAGTACTTC
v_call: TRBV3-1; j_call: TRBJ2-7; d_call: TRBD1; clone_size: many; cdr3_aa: CASSPGTAYEQYF; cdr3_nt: TGTGCCAGCAGCCCTGGGACAGCCTACGAGCAGTACTTC
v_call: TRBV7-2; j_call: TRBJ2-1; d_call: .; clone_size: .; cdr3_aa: CASPSGERNEQFF; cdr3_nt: TGTGCCAGCCCGTCCGGGGAGCGCAATGAGCAGTTCTTC
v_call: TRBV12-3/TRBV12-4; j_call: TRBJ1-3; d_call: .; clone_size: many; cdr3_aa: CASSFGTVSGNTIYF; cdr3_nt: TGTGCCAGCAGTTTTGGGACGGTCTCTGGAAACACCATATATTTT
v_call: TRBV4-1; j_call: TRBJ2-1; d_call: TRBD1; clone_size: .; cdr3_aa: CASSQSQGARDEQFF; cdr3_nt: TGCGCCAGCAGCCAATCACAGGGGGCGCGGGATGAGCAGTTCTTC
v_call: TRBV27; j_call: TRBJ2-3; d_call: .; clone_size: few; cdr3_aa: CASGRRSKADTQYF; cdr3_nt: TGTGCCAGCGGACGGAGGTCCAAGGCAGATACGCAGTATTTT
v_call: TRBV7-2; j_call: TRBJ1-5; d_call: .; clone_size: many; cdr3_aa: CASSLGSTTNQPQHF; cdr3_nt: TGTGCCAGCAGCTTAGGGTCCACGACCAATCAGCCCCAGCATTTT
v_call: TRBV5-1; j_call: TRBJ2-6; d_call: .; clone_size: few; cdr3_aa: CASSLGERGANVLTF; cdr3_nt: TGCGCCAGCAGCTTAGGAGAACGCGGGGCCAACGTCCTGACTTTC
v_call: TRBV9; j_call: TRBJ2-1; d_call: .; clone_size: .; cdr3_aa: CASSVAVGRNEQFF; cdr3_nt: TGTGCCAGCAGCGTAGCCGTAGGCCGGAATGAGCAGTTCTTC
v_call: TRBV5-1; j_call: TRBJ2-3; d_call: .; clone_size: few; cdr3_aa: CASSRDTVVTDTQYF; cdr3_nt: TGCGCCAGCAGCAGGGATACGGTAGTCACAGATACGCAGTATTTT